The present T cell receptor (beta chain) was sequenced within a study of beta chain features in type 1 diabetes (dated by TCRdb to 2017 to 2018). In the study overall: Mean age, gender distribution, total cell number and subset yield were not different between patients and healthy donors. A total of roughly 110 million sorted cells were examined across all samples, and the number of cells per subset was strongly correlated with RNA yield. In the study, TCRB repertoires of sorted circulating CD4+ T cell subsets from recently diagnosed type 1 diabetes patients were compared with those of matched healthy donors. Whereas all 30 or so donors provided naive and central memory subsets, regulatory and stem cell-like memory subsets were isolated from just 8 patients and roughly 8 healthy donors. What the study reported, not specific to this receptor: Because cDNA rather than genomic DNA was sequenced, highly expressing activated cells could have been over-represented, although no difference in activation and CD3 levels was found between groups. At VDJ recombination sites, type 1 diabetes patients had fewer insertions and more deleted nucleotides, which implies abnormalities in thymic rearrangement. HLA sub-analyses involved small numbers of individuals, so any influence of HLA type on TCRB rearrangement remained unresolved. Naive, central memory and regulatory TCRB repertoires appeared to be more alike among patients than among healthy donors. Type 1 diabetes patients showed a moderate but significant shortening of TCRB CDR3 length in all four CD4+ subsets. PCR may preferentially amplify shorter templates, but because patient and control samples were amplified and corrected together, any resulting skew would affect both groups equally.

Each donor gave one peripheral blood draw, approximately 110 mL on average, collected into heparinised tubes. Naive, central memory, regulatory and stem cell-like memory CD4+ T cells were sorted on a BD FACSAria II using a panel including CD45RO, CCR7, CD25, CD127, CD95 and CD27. Every sorted population had a purity above 95%. Right away, PBMCs were isolated by Lymphoprep density gradient centrifugation and were stained directly, with no culture step. So that batch effects would be minimized, each experiment stained and sorted samples in pairs, pairing one healthy donor with one patient. This clone was picked up a small number of times. It lacks a known antigen. No qualities accompany the bases; no much larger clone lies one base away. The entire amount of isolated RNA was reverse transcribed using the High Capacity cDNA Reverse Transcription Kit, so the sequenced TCRB transcripts were expressed ones. Deep immunoSEQ sequencing was applied to naive, central memory and regulatory T cell samples, giving an average of about 3.8 million total reads per sample. Sorted cells were lysed in RLT buffer and RNA was extracted with DNase-treated RNeasy Micro or Mini kits, depending on cell number. Each cell subset was processed on its own to prevent cross-contamination, while patient and healthy donor samples were processed together. The immunoSEQ multiplex PCR was used to amplify TCRB sequences from cDNA, generating 87-bp fragments that spanned the CDR3 region. The amplicons were sequenced using the Illumina HiSeq platform. Concerning the study's data processing: PCR bias was corrected computationally using synthetic template baselines, and reads within Hamming distance 2 were collapsed, with unmergeable singletons discarded. Reads were aligned against IMGT so that V, D and J genes, CDR3 length and insertions or deletions at six rearrangement sites could be assigned. Within each subset, clonotype counts were normalized to sorted cell number, and only after that were true diversity and Gini coefficients computed with the tcR R package. Repertoire sharing was quantified using the overlap coefficient calculated on TCRB nucleotide sequences. As a proxy for the pre-selection repertoire, out-of-frame TCRB sequences from naive cells were analyzed. TCRdb took this table from immuneACCESS and kept in-frame rearrangements with V and J called. Such tables lack part of the clones; where checked against another copy, unresolved V genes explain under half of the gap, and the rest is unexplained. From that table come the V and J calls and clone size; the DNA was used to work out D and trimming. The sample table holds hundreds of thousands of clones, of which 13% to 15% were seen once. More than 0.02% of the sample belongs to the ten largest clones.

The receptor was derived from a woman aged 40 to 50 in good health. The sequenced sample was naive CD4+ T cells from blood. The meaning of the sample's cell subset or site label: true naive CD4+ T cells.

The CDR3 is CASSRVLGAQETQYF. The sequence in DNA is TGTGCCAGCAGCCGAGTCCTGGGGGCCCAAGAGACCCAGTACTTC. The receptor chain draws on TRBV11-2 and TRBJ2-5; TRBD1 is perhaps the D gene, given 6 matching bases. From cysteine to phenylalanine, the CDR3 is 15 amino acids long. The entry retains the CDR3 DNA only, 45 bases that are in frame from base 1. V and J are truncated by 5 bases and 1 base respectively, leaving an intervening sequence of 14 bases. CDR1 SGHAT and CDR2 FQNNGV were looked up in the germline V gene. The full variable domain, completed from the reference TRBV11-2 and TRBJ2-5 proteins outside the CDR3, reads EAGVAQSPRYKIIEKRQSVAFWCNPISGHATLYWYQQILGQGPKLLIQFQNNGVVDDSQLPKDRFSAERLKGVDSTLKIQPAKLEDSAVYLCASSRVLGAQETQYFGPGTRLLVL.